The 16 T cell receptor beta chains below come from one sample, sequenced in a study of OX40 agonist ivuxolimab in advanced cancers. TCRdb keeps only in-frame clones here, not all; method: immunoSEQ multiplex PCR. The sample contains about 80,000 clones, just under 85% of which appear only once. Sequencing used CD4+ or CD8+ T cells sorted from blood, obtained in a trial of the OX40 agonist ivuxolimab. The receptors originated from an adult with an advanced solid tumor such as melanoma, head and neck, liver or kidney cancer.

This chain connects TRBV5-1 to TRBJ2-2, with no clear D. CDR1 SGHRS and CDR2 YFSETQ come from the germline V gene. This CDR3 has 13 residues. Trimming removed 2 bases from V and 7 bases from J, with 9 bases in between. CDR3 bases: TGCGCCAGCAGCTTTTCCGACAACGGGGAGCTGTTTTTT. Amino acid sequence: CASSFSDNGELFF.

The chain couples TRBV4-3 to TRBJ2-6; D might be TRBD1 (5 bases). The CDR3 contains 15 residues. Germline CDR1 and CDR2: LGHNA and YSLEER. Trimming stripped 4 bases from V and 2 bases from J, with 9 bases between. This chain's CDR3 is CASSRQGAGANVLTF. CDR3 nucleotide sequence: TGCGCCAGCAGCCGGCAGGGTGCTGGGGCCAACGTCCTGACTTTC.

The chain joins TRBV2 to TRBJ2-1; D ambiguous. This CDR3 is 15 amino acids long. Germline V lookup: CDR1 SNHLY, CDR2 FYNNEI. With 4 bases removed from V and 0 bases from J, the gap between germline ends came to 10 bases. The CDR3 protein is CASSAGWSSYNEQFF. Written as DNA, the CDR3 is TGTGCCAGCAGTGCCGGATGGAGCTCCTACAATGAGCAGTTCTTC.

This chain uses TRBV27 with TRBJ1-5, with 9 bases identical to TRBD1. The V and J ends lost 7 bases and 4 bases, in that order; junction bases with no gene match: 8. Germline lookup yields CDR1 MNHEY and CDR2 SMNVEV (reference sequence). The CDR3 is 15 residues long. In DNA, the CDR3 is TGTGCCAGCACCCAGACAGGGGGGGCTAATCAGCCCCAGCATTTT. Amino acid sequence: CASTQTGGANQPQHF.

This clone was observed once. The J gene is TRBJ1-1, the V gene TRBV7-2; possible D gene TRBD1, 5 bases. Deletions cut 5 bases from V and 6 bases from J, with 16 bases between. Per germline, CDR1 SGHTA and CDR2 FQGNSA. The CDR3 length is 14 residues. This CDR3 reads CASSARVGTAEAFF. The CDR3, as DNA: TGTGCCAGCAGCGCTAGGGTCGGGACGGCTGAAGCTTTCTTT.

This rearrangement joins TRBV9 to TRBJ2-3; the match to TRBD2 covers 9 bases. This CDR3 comprises 19 residues. Germline trimming cut 3 bases from V and 2 bases from J; bases unmatched to any gene: 16. CDR1 is SGDLS, CDR2 YYNGEE, per germline. The CDR3 DNA sequence: TGTGCCAGCAGCGCAGAAGAGACGGCTAGCGGGATCCACACAGATACGCAGTATTTT. As protein: CASSAEETASGIHTDTQYF. The full variable domain, its missing parts supplied by reference TRBV9 and TRBJ2-3, is DSGVTQTPKHLITATGQRVTLRCSPRSGDLSVYWYQQSLDQGLQFLIQYYNGEERAKGNILERFSAQQFPDLHSELNLSSLELGDSALYFCASSAEETASGIHTDTQYFGPGTRLTVL.

The chain combines TRBV6-5 with TRBJ2-1; TRBD1 matches at 9 bases. Germline assignment: CDR1 MNHEY and CDR2 SVGAGI. The length of the CDR3 is 15 residues. The V and J ends lost 6 bases and 8 bases, in that order; junction bases with no gene match: 11. CDR3 loop: CASSTWGQGGDEQFF. The CDR3 DNA reads as TGTGCCAGCAGCACATGGGGACAGGGCGGGGATGAGCAGTTCTTC.

This chain links TRBV7-9 with TRBJ1-5; 7 nucleotides line up with TRBD1. In germline, CDR1 is SEHNR, CDR2 FQNEAQ (reference sequence). The CDR3 runs 19 residues. Losses at the gene ends were 3 bases for V and 0 bases for J; bases not matched to a gene: 14. This CDR3 is CASSFSPGTAEYSNQPQHF. CDR3 bases: TGTGCCAGCAGCTTCTCCCCGGGGACAGCTGAGTATAGCAATCAGCCCCAGCATTTT.

This clone was observed a handful of times. The chain employs TRBV29-1 and TRBJ2-5; D may match TRBD1 or TRBD2 (6 bases each). CDR3 length equals 12 residues. CDR1 is SQVTM and CDR2 is ANQGSEA in the germline V gene. V was cut by 7 bases and J by 5 bases, with 14 bases left in between. The DNA of the CDR3 is TGCAGCGCGGGGGCTACGCGGGAGACCCAGTACTTC. Its protein product is CSAGATRETQYF. Full variable domain (rest looked up from reference TRBV29-1 and TRBJ2-5): SAVISQKPSRDICQRGTSLTIQCQVDSQVTMMFWYRQQPGQSLTLIATANQGSEATYESGFVIDKFPISRPNLTFSTLTVSNMSPEDSSIYLCSAGATRETQYFGPGTRLLVL.

This sequence joins TRBV19 and TRBJ2-1; D gene ambiguous. The CDR3 loop spans 15 amino acids. Germline CDR1 and CDR2: LNHDA and SQIVND (reference sequence). Trimming removed 3 bases at V and 4 bases at J, with 13 bases between. The CDR3 is CASSMYQDPYNEQFF. The CDR3 DNA follows: TGTGCCAGTAGTATGTACCAGGACCCATACAATGAGCAGTTCTTC.

The gene calls are TRBV5-5 and TRBJ2-1; 9 bases line up with TRBD2. V dropped 3 bases and J dropped 0; count of bases not matched to a gene: 4. This CDR3 comprises 16 residues. Germline assignment: CDR1 SGHKS and CDR2 YYEKEE (reference sequence). The CDR3 reads CASSSPTSGSYNEQFF. CDR3 DNA sequence: TGTGCCAGCAGCTCCCCGACTAGCGGCTCCTACAATGAGCAGTTCTTC.

This chain connects TRBV6-4 to TRBJ2-2, with D maybe TRBD1 (6 bases). Per the germline V gene, CDR1 is MRHNA and CDR2 is SNTAGT. CDR3 length: 15 residues. V was pared by 5 bases and J by 3 bases, with 13 bases between. CDR3 loop: CASSNTGIYTGELFF. CDR3 in DNA: TGTGCCAGCAGTAACACAGGGATTTACACCGGGGAGCTGTTTTTT.

The V gene is TRBV11-2, the J gene TRBJ1-4; a possible D gene is TRBD1 (6 bases). This CDR3 is built from 17 residues. Germline assignment: CDR1 SGHAT and CDR2 FQNNGV. Deletions cut 0 bases from V and 4 bases from J, with 15 bases between. The CDR3 DNA is TGTGCCAGCAGCTTAGATCGAGGGGGGGCGCTTAATGAAAAACTGTTTTTT. Amino acid sequence: CASSLDRGGALNEKLFF.

The genes are TRBV30 and TRBJ2-7, with TRBD1 matching over 7 bases. Germline loops: CDR1 GTSNPN, CDR2 SVGIG (reference sequence). This CDR3 comprises 14 residues. The V gene end was trimmed by 0 bases and the J gene end by 5 bases; junction bases not matched to a gene: 7. The CDR3 DNA reads as TGTGCCTGGAGTGTACAACACAGGGGCCACGAGCAGTACTTC. Protein product: CAWSVQHRGHEQYF.

This chain connects TRBV5-1 to TRBJ2-3; maybe TRBD1 (5 bases). Germline lookup yields CDR1 SGHRS and CDR2 YFSETQ. Trimming left V 2 bases short and J 5 bases short, with 6 bases between. This CDR3 is 12 amino acids long. The CDR3, as DNA: TGCGCCAGCAGCTTAACAGGAGATACGCAGTATTTT. As protein: CASSLTGDTQYF.

The V call is TRBV5-6, the J call TRBJ2-5; the D gene is possibly TRBD2 (6 bases). CDR1 is SGHDT and CDR2 is YYEEEE in the germline V gene. V lost 7 bases to trimming and J lost 5 bases, with 21 bases between them. The CDR3 has 15 amino acids. CDR3: CASRDRIGGAETQYF. The DNA of the CDR3 is TGTGCCAGCCGGGATCGAATTGGAGGGGCGGAGACCCAGTACTTC. Variable domain in full (rest from reference TRBV5-6 and TRBJ2-5): DAGVTQSPTHLIKTRGQQVTLRCSPKSGHDTVSWYQQALGQGPQFIFQYYEEEERQRGNFPDRFSGHQFPNYSSELNVNALLLGDSALYLCASRDRIGGAETQYFGPGTRLLVL.